Following are 11 T cell receptor beta chains from one sample sequenced in a study of cytomegalovirus exposure and HLA in healthy donors. The PCR was carried out with 60 Vbeta primers and 13 Jbeta primers. TCRdb's table, derived via immunoSEQ multiplex PCR, lists solely in-frame clones and lacks some. The table shows 95,000 to 100,000 clones, with roughly four fifths occurring only once. Material: PBMCs. These receptors originate from a human donor in good health.

The V call is TRBV4-3, the J call TRBJ2-1, with 13 bases that match TRBD2. J gave up 10 bases and V 0 bases, and 9 bases lay outside the gene matches. The CDR3 extends over 17 amino acids. The germline CDR1 and CDR2 sequences are LGHNA and YSLEER. CDR3 protein: CASSQDVTSGRAGEQFF. CDR3 nucleotide sequence: TGCGCCAGCAGCCAAGATGTTACTAGCGGGAGGGCCGGCGAGCAGTTCTTC.

The chain recombines TRBV7-9 with TRBJ2-1; 12 nucleotides line up with TRBD2. The J segment lost 4 bases and the V segment lost 5 bases, leaving 6 bases of the junction unmatched. This CDR3 has 16 amino acids. The V gene's germline CDR1 is SEHNR and CDR2 FQNEAQ (reference sequence). The CDR3 nucleotides are TGTGCCAGCAGCCCTGGGACTAGCGGGTCTTACAATGAGCAGTTCTTC. This encodes CASSPGTSGSYNEQFF.

The V call is TRBV30, the J call TRBJ2-1, with 8 positions matching TRBD1. The CDR3 runs to 12 residues. The V gene end was trimmed by 2 bases and the J gene end by 12 bases; junction bases not matched to a gene: 6. Per the germline V gene, CDR1 is GTSNPN and CDR2 is SVGIG (reference sequence). The CDR3 bases are TGTGCCTGGAGTAAGGAAGACAGGGGGCAGTTCTTC. Translation gives CAWSKEDRGQFF.

The genes are TRBV19 and TRBJ1-2; no definite D call. Germline CDR1 and CDR2: LNHDA and SQIVND (reference sequence). CDR3 length equals 14 residues. Trimming stripped 7 bases from V and 3 bases from J, with 15 bases between. CDR3 DNA: TGTGCCAGTACCGTCTCAATAAGCGACTATGGCTACACCTTC. Translated: CASTVSISDYGYTF.

J is TRBJ1-2 and V is TRBV6-5; no definite D call. Germline V gene data show CDR1 as MNHEY and CDR2 as SVGAGI. The ends were cut back, 6 bases at V and 1 base at J, with 15 bases in the middle. The length of the CDR3 is 15 residues. CDR3 coding DNA: TGTGCCAGCAGCCCCGGAGCCGGACTTAACTATGGCTACACCTTC. This sequence encodes CASSPGAGLNYGYTF.

The table lists this clone with a count of one. J is TRBJ2-1 and V is TRBV15, with TRBD2 matching over 13 bases. Germline CDR1 is LNHNV and CDR2 is YYDKDF (reference sequence). Trimming cost V 1 base and J 7 bases; bases outside gene matches: 1. The CDR3 contains 15 residues. The CDR3 region has the DNA TGTGCCACCAGCAGAGGGACTAGCGGGGGTAATGAGCAGTTCTTC. This codes for CATSRGTSGGNEQFF.

This rearrangement joins TRBV4-1 to TRBJ2-5, with a weak D call TRBD2 (6 bases). Germline V gene lookup returns CDR1 MGHRA and CDR2 YSYEKL. The CDR3 has 14 residues. Deletions cut 0 bases from V and 7 bases from J, with 12 bases between. As DNA, the CDR3 is TGCGCCAGCAGCCAAGAAGACGGGGGACGGACCCAGTACTTC. This gives the protein CASSQEDGGRTQYF.

The chain recombines TRBV6-5 with TRBJ2-2, with 8 bases identical to TRBD1. The CDR3 spans 16 residues. The germline V gene encodes CDR1 MNHEY and CDR2 SVGAGI. The V and J ends lost 4 bases and 1 base, in that order; junction bases with no gene match: 5. The CDR3 DNA is TGTGCCAGCAGTTCCCCCGGACAGGGGAACACCGGGGAGCTGTTTTTT. This gives the protein CASSSPGQGNTGELFF.

The chain uses TRBV7-7 and TRBJ2-1; TRBD1 matches 7 bases. Germline CDR1 reads SSHAT; CDR2 reads FNYEAQ (reference sequence). Trimming cost V 5 bases and J 11 bases; bases outside gene matches: 12. The CDR3 runs to 14 residues. The CDR3 nucleotides read TGTGCCAGCAGCATCGGGACAGCAAACGAGAAGCAGTTCTTC. Its protein is CASSIGTANEKQFF.

This clone was seen a single time. This sequence joins TRBV4-1 and TRBJ2-5; D may be TRBD1 (6 bases). This CDR3 has 17 residues. CDR1 is MGHRA, CDR2 YSYEKL, per germline. The ends were cut back, 4 bases at V and 9 bases at J, with 27 bases in the middle. Written as DNA, the CDR3 is TGCGCCAGCAGCCTTTCACACGGGACAAACGAATATAGCTCCCAGTACTTC. Translating gives CASSLSHGTNEYSSQYF.

The chain combines TRBV9 with TRBJ1-1; 7 bases map to TRBD1. This CDR3 region has 14 residues. Germline V lookup: CDR1 SGDLS, CDR2 YYNGEE. V was pared by 6 bases and J by 1 base, with 6 bases of the junction left unmatched. The CDR3 protein is CASNQWDRNTEAFF. CDR3 nucleotides: TGTGCCAGCAACCAATGGGACAGGAACACTGAAGCTTTCTTT.